This T cell receptor beta chain was found in a study of immune evolution from preneoplasia to lung adenocarcinoma. Patient tissue came from resections in Japan or China, 2014–2017. The protocol was immunoSEQ multiplex PCR, while the TCRdb copy is restricted to in-frame clones and leaves out a portion. This sample has about 6,400 clones, with about 80% found just once. The study's findings and limits: Clonality was highest in normal lung, lower in later-stage lesions apparently. From normal lung to invasive adenocarcinoma, top clone frequencies appeared to decrease.

The CDR3 extends over 16 amino acids. V shed 5 bases, J shed 1 base, and the junction held 8 bases outside the gene matches. Per the germline V gene, CDR1 is SGHTA and CDR2 is FQGTGA. About this clone itself: The target antigen is unknown.

Sequencing was performed on FFPE minimally invasive lung adenocarcinoma tissue. This chain links TRBV7-3 with TRBJ2-5, with 9 nucleotides matching TRBD2. This sequence originates from a person aged 60-79 years with lung adenocarcinoma. The CDR3 sequence: CASSPSASGAQETQYF. For the CDR3, the DNA is TGTGCCAGCAGCCCCTCGGCTAGCGGGGCCCAAGAGACCCAGTACTTC.